The 32 T cell receptor beta chains reported below all come from one sample, sequenced in a study of identical twins. TCRdb recomputed calls from the 5' RACE reads with MiXCR, one row per CDR3 protein. The sample has about 890,000 distinct CDR3 sequences, roughly an eighth seen once. The same specimen was also included in a second study, on yellow fever vaccine responses in identical twins.

Material: PBMCs. These receptors were obtained from a woman between 18 and 29 years old in good health.

This clonotype was observed a few times. The rearrangement links TRBV20-1 to TRBJ2-3; 8 positions match TRBD1. Trimming at V came to 6 bases and at J to 4 bases, leaving 12 bases not matched to a gene. Germline CDR1 is DFQATT and CDR2 is SNEGSKA (reference sequence). This CDR3 region has 15 residues. The CDR3 loop reads CSATRQGPTADTQYF. As DNA, the CDR3 is TGCAGTGCAACCCGACAGGGGCCAACGGCAGATACGCAGTATTTT.

This clonotype was observed many times. The CDR3 coding sequence is TGTGCCAGCAGTTTGACACCTCGGGAGACCCAGTACTTC. It specifies CASSLTPRETQYF. This chain uses TRBV12-3 or TRBV12-4 with TRBJ2-5; D unclear. The CDR3 runs 13 residues. Trimming removed 3 bases from V and 5 bases from J, with 10 bases in between.

Note on this clonotype: This sequence may be a read error, since a much larger clone differs from it by one base. The CDR3 DNA reads TGTGCCAGCAGCCGAGCAGGGTCCACCGGGGAGCTGTTTTTT. Amino acids: CASSRAGSTGELFF. This sequence joins TRBV4-2 and TRBJ2-2, with D perhaps matching TRBD1 (5 bases). From germline, CDR1 is LGHNA and CDR2 YNFKEQ. The ends were cut back, 4 bases at V and 4 bases at J, with 10 bases in the middle. This CDR3 has 14 amino acids.

This clonotype was counted a few times. CDR3 in DNA: TGCGCCAGCAGCCAAGAACTCGGGACTCTTCGAGAGACCCAGTACTTC. Its protein product is CASSQELGTLRETQYF. The chain combines TRBV4-1 with TRBJ2-5; possibly TRBD2 for D (6 bases). V was pared by 0 bases and J by 4 bases, with 15 bases between. This CDR3 is 16 amino acids long. Germline V gene lookup returns CDR1 MGHRA and CDR2 YSYEKL.

The sample holds a few counts of this clonotype. The rearrangement links TRBV13 to TRBJ2-5, with TRBD1 identical over 7 bases. The CDR3 is made up of 14 amino acids. Germline loops: CDR1 PRHDT, CDR2 FYEKMQ (reference sequence). After removal of 5 bases from V and 1 base from J, the junction contained 4 bases not matched to a gene. The CDR3, as DNA: TGTGCCAGCAGCACCGACAGGGCCCAAGAGACCCAGTACTTC. Translated: CASSTDRAQETQYF.

The table lists this clonotype with many counts. The J gene is TRBJ1-2, the V gene TRBV7-2, with TRBD1 identical over 10 bases. CDR1 is SGHTA and CDR2 is FQGNSA in the germline V gene. Trimming cost V 6 bases and J 13 bases; bases outside gene matches: 17. The CDR3 extends over 15 amino acids. CDR3 nucleotides: TGTGCCAGCAGTTTTTCCTCGTTGACAGGGGGCTGGTGCACCTTC. Residues: CASSFSSLTGGWCTF.

The V gene is TRBV5-5, the J gene TRBJ2-1; 7 nucleotides align to TRBD2. J was trimmed by 4 bases and V by 7 bases; bases with no gene match: 5. This CDR3 contains 13 residues. Germline assignment: CDR1 SGHKS and CDR2 YYEKEE (reference sequence). CDR3 sequence: CASGKGGYNEQFF. CDR3 DNA sequence: TGTGCCAGCGGGAAGGGAGGGTACAATGAGCAGTTCTTC.

The chain has TRBV7-9 and TRBJ2-3; the D call may be TRBD1 or TRBD2 (5 bases each). The length of the CDR3 is 15 residues. V shed 5 bases and J shed 5 bases, with 17 bases lying between them. CDR1 and CDR2 from the germline V gene are SEHNR and FQNEAQ (reference sequence). This CDR3 is CASSPTSGGKDTQYF. CDR3 DNA: TGTGCCAGCAGCCCGACGAGTGGGGGAAAAGATACGCAGTATTTT.

Remarks on this clonotype: One junction end disagrees with the germline gene, perhaps due to a read error. This chain joins TRBV20-1 and TRBJ2-3; tentatively, D is TRBD2 (5 bases). Germline CDR1 and CDR2: DFQATT and SNEGSKA (reference sequence). CDR3 size: 15 residues. This CDR3 is CCARVPSPRTDTQYF. In DNA, the CDR3 is TGCTGTGCTAGAGTCCCTAGCCCCCGCACAGATACGCAGTATTTT.

The chain combines TRBV5-1 with TRBJ1-1; D gene unclear. The CDR3 is 15 amino acids. V lost 0 bases and J 2 bases, leaving 11 bases between the germline ends. Germline V gives CDR1 SGHRS, CDR2 YFSETQ. CDR3 DNA sequence: TGCGCCAGCAGCTTGGACGGACCTTTTAACACTGAAGCTTTCTTT. Its translation is CASSLDGPFNTEAFF.

The V gene is TRBV5-1, the J gene TRBJ1-5, with 12 bases lining up with TRBD1. Germline V gene data show CDR1 as SGHRS and CDR2 as YFSETQ. CDR3 length equals 17 residues. Trimming removed 0 bases from V and 6 bases from J; junction bases left unmatched: 7. The CDR3 sequence: CASSLGGTGGVGQPQHF. In nucleotides, the CDR3 is TGCGCCAGCAGCTTGGGGGGGACAGGGGGCGTCGGTCAGCCCCAGCATTTT.

This clonotype was observed a handful of times. V gene TRBV7-9 combines with J gene TRBJ2-1, with D hard to call. The CDR3 has 12 residues. Trimming removed 5 bases at V and 8 bases at J, with 10 bases between. Germline V gene lookup returns CDR1 SEHNR and CDR2 FQNEAQ (reference sequence). CDR3 residues: CASSPPYYEQFF. In nucleotides, the CDR3 is TGTGCCAGCAGCCCCCCGTACTATGAGCAGTTCTTC. Looking up the rest from reference TRBV7-9 and TRBJ2-1 gives the full variable domain: DTGVSQNPRHKITKRGQNVTFRCDPISEHNRLYWYRQTLGQGPEFLTYFQNEAQLEKSRLLSDRFSAERPKGSFSTLEIQRTEQGDSAMYLCASSPPYYEQFFGPGTRLTVL.

V is TRBV29-1 and J is TRBJ2-7, with 7 positions matching TRBD1. V was pared by 6 bases and J by 2 bases, with 7 bases of the junction left unmatched. CDR3 size: 13 residues. Per germline, CDR1 SQVTM and CDR2 ANQGSEA. CDR3 coding DNA: TGCAGCGTCCTGGACAGGTATACCTACGAGCAGTACTTC. Its translation: CSVLDRYTYEQYF.

V and J are TRBV2 and TRBJ2-1, with D uncertain. The ends were cut back, 4 bases at V and 2 bases at J, with 6 bases in the middle. This CDR3 comprises 13 residues. CDR1 is SNHLY, CDR2 FYNNEI, per germline. This CDR3 reads CASSAAPYNEQFF. The CDR3 DNA is TGTGCCAGCAGTGCTGCGCCCTACAATGAGCAGTTCTTC.

This clonotype was seen more than once but under ten times. V gene TRBV7-3 combines with J gene TRBJ2-2; either TRBD1 or TRBD2 may supply D (6 bases each). Germline V gene data show CDR1 as SGHTA and CDR2 as FQGTGA. V gave up 0 bases and J gave up 1 base, with 12 bases separating them. The CDR3 has 17 amino acids. CDR3 loop: CASSLTGGGMNTGELFF. CDR3 DNA: TGTGCCAGCAGCTTAACGGGGGGCGGAATGAACACCGGGGAGCTGTTTTTT.

This chain joins TRBV5-1 and TRBJ1-1, with 11 nucleotides matching TRBD1. Germline V gene lookup returns CDR1 SGHRS and CDR2 YFSETQ. The CDR3 sequence is 17 residues long. Unmatched junction bases numbered 9, after V lost 4 bases and J lost 1 base. The CDR3 loop is CASSPAGTGGQNTEAFF. The CDR3 DNA is TGCGCCAGCAGCCCGGCGGGGACAGGGGGACAGAACACTGAAGCTTTCTTT.

This clonotype came up a few times. V usage is TRBV20-1 and J usage is TRBJ2-1; D is uncertain. Germline V lookup: CDR1 DFQATT, CDR2 SNEGSKA (reference sequence). V dropped 3 bases and J dropped 15 bases, with 15 bases sitting between them. The CDR3 consists of 11 residues. CDR3 in amino acids: CSARSGPGPFF. As DNA, the CDR3 is TGCAGTGCTAGGTCCGGGCCCGGTCCGTTCTTC.

The gene calls are TRBV29-1 and TRBJ2-1; D is ambiguous. V shed 4 bases and J shed 4 bases, with 14 bases lying between them. This CDR3 region has 14 residues. Germline V gene sequence: CDR1 SQVTM, CDR2 ANQGSEA. The CDR3 here is CSVVWPVAYNEQFF. The CDR3 bases are TGCAGCGTTGTTTGGCCCGTGGCATACAATGAGCAGTTCTTC.

This clonotype was recorded at least ten times. The CDR3 sequence is CASSRAGLAGTGELFF. CDR3 sequence (DNA): TGCGCCAGCAGCCGGGCGGGACTAGCGGGGACCGGGGAGCTGTTTTTT. This chain links TRBV4-1 with TRBJ2-2; 13 nucleotides match TRBD2. The V gene end was trimmed by 4 bases and the J gene end by 5 bases; junction bases not matched to a gene: 4. Germline V lookup: CDR1 MGHRA, CDR2 YSYEKL. The length of the CDR3 is 16 residues.

This chain uses TRBV5-1 with TRBJ2-5; 12 bases match TRBD1. Germline values: CDR1 SGHRS, CDR2 YFSETQ. Germline trimming cut 3 bases from V and 5 bases from J; bases unmatched to any gene: 5. The CDR3 has 15 amino acids. The CDR3 is CASSSGQGALETQYF. CDR3 coding DNA: TGCGCCAGCAGCTCGGGACAGGGGGCATTGGAGACCCAGTACTTC.

This clonotype was picked up many times. The CDR3 coding sequence is TGTGCCAGCAGCTTAGAAGCTTTCGAGCAGTACGTC. Translating gives CASSLEAFEQYV. The genes are TRBV7-9 and TRBJ2-7; D gene unclear. V was clipped by 1 base and J by 6 bases, with 7 bases between them. The CDR3 has 12 residues. From germline, CDR1 is SEHNR and CDR2 FQNEAQ (reference sequence).

The CDR3 DNA is TGTGCCAGCAGCTTCATGGGACAGGAGGTAAATGAGCAGTTCTTC. This translates into CASSFMGQEVNEQFF. The chain links TRBV7-9 to TRBJ2-1, with 8 bases aligning to TRBD1. The CDR3 has 15 amino acids. The V segment lost 3 bases and the J segment 7 bases; nucleotides outside the gene matches: 8. Germline V gene lookup returns CDR1 SEHNR and CDR2 FQNEAQ (reference sequence).

V is TRBV4-1 and J is TRBJ2-1; D may correspond to TRBD1 or TRBD2 (5 bases each). The CDR3 sequence is 17 residues long. Germline CDR1 is MGHRA and CDR2 is YSYEKL. V was shortened by 1 base and J by 4 bases, with 17 bases between the two germline ends. CDR3 coding DNA: TGCGCCAGCAGCCAAGGTCCCCCTCCCGGGGCATACAATGAGCAGTTCTTC. It is translated as CASSQGPPPGAYNEQFF.

This clonotype was observed a few times. The chain uses TRBV27 and TRBJ2-6, with D maybe TRBD1 (5 bases). The V and J ends lost 6 bases and 0 bases respectively, with 24 bases between them. This CDR3 contains 20 residues. Per the germline V gene, CDR1 is MNHEY and CDR2 is SMNVEV (reference sequence). DNA of the CDR3: TGTGCCAGCAGCCGATCCTTCAGGGAAGTCCCTCTCTCTGGGGCCAACGTCCTGACTTTC. Its translation is CASSRSFREVPLSGANVLTF.

In its sample, this clonotype was seen a few times. The V gene is TRBV7-2, the J gene TRBJ2-7; 12 positions agree with TRBD2. The germline CDR1 and CDR2 sequences are SGHTA and FQGNSA. This CDR3 region has 15 residues. The V and J ends lost 5 bases and 6 bases, in that order; junction bases with no gene match: 8. The CDR3 sequence: CASSRSSGRASEQYF. Written as DNA, the CDR3 is TGTGCCAGCAGCCGCTCTAGCGGGAGGGCCTCCGAGCAGTACTTC.

The chain uses TRBV6-1 and TRBJ2-7; 8 bases match TRBD2. The CDR3 extends over 12 amino acids. The V segment lost 6 bases and the J segment 12 bases; nucleotides outside the gene matches: 10. Per germline, CDR1 MNHNS and CDR2 SASEGT. In nucleotides, the CDR3 is TGTGCCAGCAGAGCTTCGGGGGGGAGAGGGTACTTC. It translates to CASRASGGRGYF.

This clonotype was seen more than once but under ten times. J is TRBJ1-1 and V is TRBV12-3 or TRBV12-4, with 8 bases aligning to TRBD1. The CDR3 totals 16 residues. With V trimmed by 6 bases and J by 2 bases, 11 bases remained unmatched. The CDR3 loop is CASSIDRGRGNTEAFF. The CDR3 nucleotides read TGTGCCAGCAGCATTGACAGGGGCAGGGGAAACACTGAAGCTTTCTTT.

In its sample, this clonotype was seen many times. The V and J genes are TRBV7-9 and TRBJ1-6; 7 nucleotides agree with TRBD1. The CDR3 spans 14 residues. Germline CDR1 and CDR2: SEHNR and FQNEAQ (reference sequence). V shed 4 bases and J 7 bases; nucleotides not matched to a gene: 4. This chain's CDR3 is CASSSTGVNSPLHF. The CDR3 DNA is TGTGCCAGCAGCTCTACAGGGGTAAATTCACCCCTCCACTTT.

This clonotype was picked up many times. The chain employs TRBV10-3 and TRBJ2-3; D is unresolved. The germline V and J ends were trimmed by 7 bases and 0 bases, with 11 bases remaining between them. This CDR3 is built from 14 residues. CDR1 is ENHRY and CDR2 is SYGVKD in the germline V gene. The CDR3 DNA reads TGTGCCATCACCCCTGACGTGAGCACAGATACGCAGTATTTT. Amino acids: CAITPDVSTDTQYF.

This clonotype was counted many times. The chain has TRBV7-8 and TRBJ2-3; 11 bases agree with TRBD2. From germline, CDR1 is SGHVS and CDR2 FQNEAQ. The V gene end was trimmed by 3 bases and the J gene end by 6 bases; junction bases not matched to a gene: 5. This CDR3 is built from 15 residues. The CDR3 DNA reads TGTGCCAGCAGCTTTCTAGCGGGAGGTTCGGATACGCAGTATTTT. Translation gives CASSFLAGGSDTQYF.

CDR3 in amino acids: CSAPGLAGGRSTDTQYF. The CDR3 nucleotides read TGCAGTGCGCCTGGTCTAGCGGGGGGGCGAAGCACAGATACGCAGTATTTT. The gene calls are TRBV20-1 and TRBJ2-3; TRBD2 agrees at 12 bases. The germline gives CDR1 DFQATT, CDR2 SNEGSKA (reference sequence). The V gene end was trimmed by 6 bases and the J gene end by 0 bases; junction bases not matched to a gene: 10. The CDR3 has 17 residues.

In its sample, this clonotype was seen a few times. V usage is TRBV6-1 and J usage is TRBJ2-1; the match to TRBD2 covers 12 bases. CDR3 size: 16 residues. With 7 bases clipped from V and 3 bases from J, the junction kept 7 bases outside the gene matches. Germline CDR1 MNHNS, CDR2 SASEGT. CDR3 protein: CASMSSGRAFYNEQFF. CDR3 sequence (DNA): TGTGCCAGCATGTCTAGCGGGAGGGCCTTCTACAATGAGCAGTTCTTC.